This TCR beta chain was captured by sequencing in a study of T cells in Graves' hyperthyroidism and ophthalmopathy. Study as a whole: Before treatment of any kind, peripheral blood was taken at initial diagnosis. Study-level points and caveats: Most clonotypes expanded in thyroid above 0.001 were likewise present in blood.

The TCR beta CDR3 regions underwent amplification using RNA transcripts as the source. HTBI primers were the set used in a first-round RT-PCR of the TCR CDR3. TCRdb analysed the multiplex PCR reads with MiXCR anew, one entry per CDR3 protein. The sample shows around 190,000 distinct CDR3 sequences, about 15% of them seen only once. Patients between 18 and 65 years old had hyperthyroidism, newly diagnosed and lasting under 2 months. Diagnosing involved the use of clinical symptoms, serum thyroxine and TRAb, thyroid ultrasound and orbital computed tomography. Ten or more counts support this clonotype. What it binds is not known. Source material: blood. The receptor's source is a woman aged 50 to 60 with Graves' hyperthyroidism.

The DNA for the CDR3 is TGTGCCAGCAGCTTAGTAACAAGCTCCTACAATGAGCAGTTCTTC. The encoded protein is CASSLVTSSYNEQFF. The chain joins TRBV11-2 to TRBJ2-1; D remains unclear. Germline V gene lookup returns CDR1 SGHAT and CDR2 FQNNGV. The ends were cut back, 1 base at V and 0 bases at J, with 7 bases in the middle. There are 15 residues in the CDR3.